The 14 T cell receptor beta chains in this list originate from one sample, sequenced in a study of blood T cell repertoires in COVID-19. Clones were sequenced by immunoSEQ multiplex PCR, and TCRdb holds only the in-frame ones, with some missing. The sample records around 620,000 clones, around 90% being singletons. The specimen sequenced was peripheral blood. These receptors all stem from a woman between 18 and 30 years old with acute or convalescent COVID-19.

The CDR3, as DNA: TGTGCCAGCTCACCTCTCGCGCAGGGGACGACGGGAACTGAAGCTTTCTTT. Its translation is CASSPLAQGTTGTEAFF. This chain joins TRBV18 and TRBJ1-1; weak D call: TRBD1 (6 bases). Germline V gives CDR1 KGHSH, CDR2 LQKENI. The CDR3 has 17 amino acids. Trimming left V 3 bases short and J 5 bases short, with 22 bases between.

This chain joins TRBV23-1 and TRBJ1-2; 8 positions match TRBD1. TRBV23-1 is known as an ORF, though its function is uncertain. CDR3 length: 22 residues. Losses at the gene ends were 3 bases for V and 3 bases for J; bases not matched to a gene: 27. DNA for the CDR3: TGCGCCAGCAGTCACCCGGACAGGGATTATCTCCCATCCCATCGCCTACACTATGGCTACACCTTC. Protein product: CASSHPDRDYLPSHRLHYGYTF.

This clone was seen a single time. The rearrangement joins TRBV7-2 to TRBJ1-3; a possible D gene is TRBD1 (6 bases). The V gene lost 4 bases and the J gene lost 2 bases, with 9 bases spanning the gap. Germline CDR1 SGHTA, CDR2 FQGNSA. This CDR3 contains 14 residues. In nucleotides, the CDR3 is TGTGCCAGCAGCTCCGGGACAACTGGAAACACCATATATTTT. Its protein is CASSSGTTGNTIYF.

The genes are TRBV28 and TRBJ2-7, with D possibly TRBD1 on 5 matching bases. The CDR3 loop spans 14 amino acids. Trimming cost V 3 bases and J 3 bases, with 12 bases left between them. Germline CDR1 and CDR2: MDHEN and SYDVKM. The CDR3 is CASSFRVHNYEQYF. DNA of the CDR3: TGTGCCAGCAGTTTCAGGGTTCATAACTACGAGCAGTACTTC. The full variable domain, with the rest looked up from reference TRBV28 and TRBJ2-7, is DVKVTQSSRYLVKRTGEKVFLECVQDMDHENMFWYRQDPGLGLRLIYFSYDVKMKEKGDIPEGYSVSREKKERFSLILESASTNQTSMYLCASSFRVHNYEQYFGPGTRLTVT.

This clone was observed once. The genes are TRBV6-2 or TRBV6-3 and TRBJ2-3; D might be TRBD2 (6 bases). V lost 5 bases and J lost 0, with 18 bases in between. The CDR3 covers 17 residues. Germline lookup yields CDR1 MNHEY and CDR2 SVGEGT. CDR3 protein: CASSPGLTRISTDTQYF. CDR3 DNA: TGTGCCAGCAGTCCCGGACTAACTAGAATAAGCACAGATACGCAGTATTTT.

The gene calls are TRBV5-1 and TRBJ1-3; TRBD1 aligns across 7 bases. V gave up 6 bases and J gave up 4 bases; unmatched junction bases: 10. Germline CDR1 and CDR2: SGHRS and YFSETQ. The CDR3 is made up of 15 amino acids. The CDR3 DNA sequence: TGCGCCAGCACGACAGGGATCCACACGGGAAACACCATATATTTT. Protein: CASTTGIHTGNTIYF.

The chain carries TRBV21-1 and TRBJ1-2; the table's D call TRBD1 went unverified against the DNA. TRBV21-1 is a known pseudogene. This CDR3 contains 17 residues. CDR3 sequence reads: CASSPSGQVAHHYGYTF. In DNA form, the CDR3 reads TGTGCCAGCAGCCCCTCAGGACAGGTAGCGCATCACTATGGCTACACCTTC.

The V call is TRBV14, the J call TRBJ1-2, with a weak D call TRBD1 (5 bases). CDR3 length: 11 residues. CDR1 is SGHDN, CDR2 FVKESK, per germline. The germline V and J ends were trimmed by 10 bases and 6 bases, with 12 bases remaining between them. In DNA form, the CDR3 reads TGTGCCACCTGGGGGGGTGATGGCTACACCTTC. This sequence encodes CATWGGDGYTF.

Here the CDR3 reads CASSYELGGGYTF. The CDR3, as DNA: TGTGCCAGCAGTTACGAGCTTGGGGGGGGCTACACCTTC. This sequence joins TRBV6-5 and TRBJ1-2; D possibly corresponds to TRBD1 (5 bases). Germline CDR1 is MNHEY and CDR2 is SVGAGI. V lost 2 bases and J lost 8, with 12 bases in between. This CDR3 is built from 13 residues.

V is TRBV4-1 and J is TRBJ1-1; weak D call: TRBD1 (5 bases). The CDR3 is 17 amino acids. Looked up from germline, CDR1 is MGHRA and CDR2 is YSYEKL. The ends were cut back, 0 bases at V and 1 base at J, with 15 bases in the middle. CDR3 amino acids: CASSQDWLQERNTEAFF. CDR3 nucleotide sequence: TGCGCCAGCAGCCAAGATTGGCTACAGGAGAGGAACACTGAAGCTTTCTTT.

The CDR3 sequence is CASSFLGLDTDTQYF. In nucleotides, the CDR3 is TGTGCCAGCAGCTTTCTGGGACTAGACACAGATACGCAGTATTTT. This chain connects TRBV7-2 to TRBJ2-3, with 8 positions matching TRBD2. V shed 3 bases and J 2 bases; nucleotides not matched to a gene: 4. There are 15 residues in the CDR3. CDR1 is SGHTA, CDR2 FQGNSA, per germline.

V gene TRBV5-1 combines with J gene TRBJ2-7; 11 nucleotides align to TRBD1. Germline V gene lookup returns CDR1 SGHRS and CDR2 YFSETQ. V lost 4 bases, J lost 0 bases, and 12 bases stayed unmatched. The CDR3 spans 18 residues. CDR3 DNA sequence: TGCGCCAGCAGCCTCTCCGGGACAGGGGGTCCTACCTCCTACGAGCAGTACTTC. Amino acids: CASSLSGTGGPTSYEQYF. The full variable domain, with the rest looked up from reference TRBV5-1 and TRBJ2-7, is KAGVTQTPRYLIKTRGQQVTLSCSPISGHRSVSWYQQTPGQGLQFLFEYFSETQRNKGNFPGRFSGRQFSNSRSEMNVSTLELGDSALYLCASSLSGTGGPTSYEQYFGPGTRLTVT.

The chain is built from TRBV9 and TRBJ2-2; TRBD1 might be the D (6 bases). The germline gives CDR1 SGDLS, CDR2 YYNGEE. Trimming cost V 4 bases and J 3 bases, with 13 bases left between them. This CDR3 is built from 15 residues. CDR3 nucleotide sequence: TGTGCCAGCAGCCCACAGGGTGGGGACACCGGGGAGCTGTTTTTT. Residues: CASSPQGGDTGELFF.

The chain joins TRBV5-1 to TRBJ2-1; TRBD2 matches at 11 bases. CDR1 and CDR2 (germline): SGHRS, YFSETQ. The CDR3 consists of 16 residues. V lost 1 base to trimming and J lost 8 bases; unmatched junction nucleotides: 8. CDR3 region: CASSLLAGGPLDEQFF. CDR3 nucleotide sequence: TGCGCCAGCAGCTTGTTAGCGGGGGGGCCCCTGGATGAGCAGTTCTTC.